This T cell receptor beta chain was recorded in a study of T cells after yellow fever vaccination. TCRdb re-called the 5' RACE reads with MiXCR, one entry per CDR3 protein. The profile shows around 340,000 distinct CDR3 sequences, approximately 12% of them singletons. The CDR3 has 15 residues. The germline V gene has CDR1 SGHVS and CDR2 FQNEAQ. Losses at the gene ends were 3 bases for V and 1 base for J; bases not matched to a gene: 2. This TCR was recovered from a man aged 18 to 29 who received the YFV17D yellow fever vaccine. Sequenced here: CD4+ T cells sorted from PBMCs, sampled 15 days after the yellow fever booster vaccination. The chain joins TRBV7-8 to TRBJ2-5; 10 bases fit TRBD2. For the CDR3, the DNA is TGTGCCAGCAGCTTGGCTAGCGGGGGCCAAGAGACCCAGTACTTC. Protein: CASSLASGGQETQYF.